These T cell receptor beta chains were read from a single sample in a study of blood T cell repertoires in COVID-19. Clones were sequenced by immunoSEQ multiplex PCR, and TCRdb holds only the in-frame ones, with some missing. The sample has about 180,000 clones; approximately 90% are singletons. The sample taken for sequencing was peripheral blood. The source is a man in his forties or fifties with acute or convalescent COVID-19. Both conserved end residues are part of each CDR3. Each record gives: V gene, J gene, D gene, CDR3 protein, CDR3 DNA. A D gene is named only where the DNA matches it firmly.

v_gene: TRBV5-1; j_gene: TRBJ2-7; d_gene: NA; CDR3aa: CASSHGDFTYEQYF; CDR3nt: TGCGCCAGCAGTCACGGGGACTTCACCTACGAGCAGTACTTC
v_gene: TRBV28; j_gene: TRBJ1-2; d_gene: TRBD1; CDR3aa: CASSLTTGGYGYTF; CDR3nt: TGTGCCAGCAGTTTAACGACAGGGGGCTATGGCTACACCTTC
v_gene: TRBV4-1; j_gene: TRBJ2-3; d_gene: TRBD2; CDR3aa: CASSQEASGRGTQYF; CDR3nt: TGCGCCAGCAGCCAAGAGGCTAGCGGGAGAGGTACGCAGTATTTT
v_gene: TRBV9; j_gene: TRBJ1-5; d_gene: NA; CDR3aa: CASREDQPQHF; CDR3nt: TGTGCCAGCAGGGAGGATCAGCCCCAGCATTTT
v_gene: TRBV27; j_gene: TRBJ2-7; d_gene: TRBD2; CDR3aa: CASKPLAGITYEQYF; CDR3nt: TGTGCCAGCAAGCCTCTAGCGGGAATAACCTACGAGCAGTACTTC
v_gene: TRBV7-9; j_gene: TRBJ1-2; d_gene: NA; CDR3aa: CASSSTGSYGYTF; CDR3nt: TGTGCCAGCAGCTCCACAGGGTCCTATGGCTACACCTTC
v_gene: TRBV3-1/TRBV3-2; j_gene: TRBJ2-7; d_gene: TRBD2; CDR3aa: CASSLGLAGVGEQYF; CDR3nt: TGTGCCAGCAGCCTCGGACTAGCGGGAGTGGGTGAGCAGTACTTC
v_gene: TRBV15; j_gene: TRBJ1-4; d_gene: NA; CDR3aa: CATSRDPRFDEKLFF; CDR3nt: TGTGCCACCAGCAGAGATCCGAGGTTTGATGAAAAACTGTTTTTT
v_gene: TRBV5-1; j_gene: TRBJ1-4; d_gene: NA; CDR3aa: CASSLLGLFNEKLFF; CDR3nt: TGCGCCAGCAGCTTGCTAGGACTCTTTAATGAAAAACTGTTTTTT
v_gene: TRBV28; j_gene: TRBJ2-3; d_gene: TRBD2; CDR3aa: CASIRTSGATDTQYF; CDR3nt: TGTGCCAGCATCCGGACTAGCGGGGCCACAGATACGCAGTATTTT
v_gene: TRBV29-1; j_gene: TRBJ1-4; d_gene: NA; CDR3aa: CSVRTATNEKLFF; CDR3nt: TGCAGCGTTCGGACAGCAACTAATGAAAAACTGTTTTTT
v_gene: TRBV6-1; j_gene: TRBJ2-7; d_gene: TRBD1; CDR3aa: CASSDRDRRTYEQYF; CDR3nt: TGTGCCAGCAGTGACAGGGACAGACGGACCTACGAGCAGTACTTC
v_gene: TRBV6-5; j_gene: TRBJ1-6; d_gene: NA; CDR3aa: CASSYGGKYSPLHF; CDR3nt: TGTGCCAGCAGTTACGGGGGCAAGTATTCACCCCTCCACTTT
v_gene: TRBV27; j_gene: TRBJ2-1; d_gene: NA; CDR3aa: CASSTEGQGGNEQFF; CDR3nt: TGTGCCAGCAGCACCGAGGGTCAGGGGGGTAATGAGCAGTTCTTC
v_gene: TRBV28; j_gene: TRBJ2-2; d_gene: TRBD1; CDR3aa: CASSFPGTGSLGELFF; CDR3nt: TGTGCCAGCAGTTTCCCCGGGACAGGGAGTCTCGGGGAGCTGTTTTTT
v_gene: TRBV5-5; j_gene: TRBJ1-1; d_gene: NA; CDR3aa: CASSLMSAISGVTFF; CDR3nt: TGTGCCAGCAGCTTGATGTCCGCGATTTCAGGGGTGACTTTCTTT
v_gene: TRBV19; j_gene: TRBJ2-2; d_gene: NA; CDR3aa: CASSISVQGTGELFF; CDR3nt: TGTGCCAGTAGTATTTCGGTCCAGGGGACCGGGGAGCTGTTTTTT
v_gene: TRBV14; j_gene: TRBJ2-3; d_gene: TRBD2; CDR3aa: CASSPGLAGWYF; CDR3nt: TGTGCCAGCAGCCCGGGACTAGCCGGGTGGTATTTT
v_gene: TRBV7-3; j_gene: TRBJ2-2; d_gene: TRBD1; CDR3aa: CASSLVQGASGELFF; CDR3nt: TGTGCCAGCAGCTTAGTCCAGGGGGCCTCCGGGGAGCTGTTTTTT
v_gene: TRBV5-5; j_gene: TRBJ1-2; d_gene: NA; CDR3aa: CASSLEPSAGYYGYTF; CDR3nt: TGTGCCAGCAGCCTGGAGCCCTCGGCGGGCTACTATGGCTACACCTTC
v_gene: TRBV7-9; j_gene: TRBJ2-3; d_gene: NA; CDR3aa: CASSLSRLTGGQDTQYF; CDR3nt: TGTGCCAGCAGCTTATCTCGACTAACGGGGGGCCAAGATACGCAGTATTTT
v_gene: TRBV6-5; j_gene: TRBJ1-5; d_gene: NA; CDR3aa: CASSKTGTSNQPQHF; CDR3nt: TGTGCCAGCAGTAAGACCGGGACAAGCAATCAGCCCCAGCATTTT